Listed below are T cell receptor beta chains from one sample, sequenced in a study of shared clonotypes between healthy human individuals. The table came from immunoSEQ multiplex PCR; TCRdb's copy has only in-frame clones and leaves some out. The sample holds around 2,100,000 clones, about 95% seen once. The sequenced sample was naive CD8+ T cells sorted from blood. The receptors were gathered from a man aged 18 to 30 in good health. The CDR3 runs from the conserved cysteine through the conserved F or W. The D gene is left open where the match is weak. For some rows the clone size is stated as once, few or many, or as a class when expanded; others skip it.

TRBJ1-1,TRBV4-3,.,.,TGCGCCAGCAGCCAAGTTTGGGGGAAGGACACTGAAGCTTTCTTT,CASSQVWGKDTEAFF
TRBJ2-7,TRBV5-1,.,.,TGCGCCAGCAGCGATCGGGACGGGAACTACGAGCAGTACTTC,CASSDRDGNYEQYF
TRBJ2-3,TRBV7-8,.,once,TGTGCCAGCAGCCCCCCCGGACTACTGAAAGCCGGGCATGGAGATACGCAGTATTTT,CASSPPGLLKAGHGDTQYF
TRBJ1-2,TRBV18,TRBD1,.,TGTGCCAGCTCATTCGCCGGGACAGGGTTAGATGGCTACACCTTC,CASSFAGTGLDGYTF
TRBJ2-7,TRBV7-8,.,.,TGTGCCAGCAGCTTAGGTTCCTACTACGAGCAGTACTTC,CASSLGSYYEQYF
TRBJ2-7,TRBV6-5,.,.,TGTGCCAGCAGTCTCGGAACGAACGGGGGCTACGAGCAGTACTTC,CASSLGTNGGYEQYF
TRBJ1-1,TRBV19,.,.,TGTGCCAGTAGTGACACAGATGGTGTCCGCGGGACTGAAGCTTTCTTT,CASSDTDGVRGTEAFF
TRBJ2-4,TRBV5-6,TRBD1,.,TGTGCCAGCAGCCAGACAGGGGGAATTCAGTACTTC,CASSQTGGIQYF
TRBJ2-2,TRBV4-1,.,.,TGCGCCAGCAGCCAAGAAATGGCGGCAACCGGGGAGCTGTTTTTT,CASSQEMAATGELFF
TRBJ2-7,TRBV7-9,TRBD1,.,TGTGCCAGCAGCTTAGAGACAGGGGCCGGGGGAGAGCAGTACTTC,CASSLETGAGGEQYF
TRBJ2-7,TRBV19,TRBD1,.,TGTGCCAGTAGTCCGGGACAGGGGAACTACGAGCAGTACTTC,CASSPGQGNYEQYF
TRBJ2-7,TRBV27,TRBD1,.,TGTGCCAGCAGTACACCCGGGACAGGGGCGTACGAGCAGTACTTC,CASSTPGTGAYEQYF
TRBJ2-1,TRBV7-9,.,.,TGTGCCAGCAGCTTAGCGTGGGGAACCTACAATGAGCAGTTCTTC,CASSLAWGTYNEQFF
TRBJ1-5,TRBV2,.,.,TGTGCCAGCAGTGAGGGGTACACCAATCAGCCCCAGCATTTT,CASSEGYTNQPQHF
TRBJ2-7,TRBV11-3,.,.,TGTGCCAGCAGCTTAGGGCCAAACTACGAGCAGTACTTC,CASSLGPNYEQYF
TRBJ2-1,TRBV9,.,few,TGTGCCAGCAGCGTAGGTCCGGGAGACGAGCAGTTCTTC,CASSVGPGDEQFF
TRBJ1-2,TRBV6-5,.,.,TGTGCCAGCAGTTACGAAGGACCCTCATATGGCTACACCTTC,CASSYEGPSYGYTF
TRBJ1-2,TRBV7-9,.,.,TGTGCCAGCAGCTCCCTGGACAGCCGATATGGCTACACCTTC,CASSSLDSRYGYTF
TRBJ2-7,TRBV4-1,TRBD2,.,TGCGCCAGCAGCCAGACTAGCGGGGTCTACGAGCAGTACTTC,CASSQTSGVYEQYF
TRBJ1-6,TRBV15,.,few,TGTGCCACCAGTGCCCCGGAAGGTTCACCCCTCCACTTT,CATSAPEGSPLHF
TRBJ1-2,TRBV6-5,TRBD1,.,TGTGCCAGCAGCCCTTTGGGACAGGGGTTCTATGGCTACACCTTC,CASSPLGQGFYGYTF
TRBJ1-1,TRBV7-9,.,.,TGTGCCAGCAGCTTAGCGGAGTCTGAAGCTTTCTTT,CASSLAESEAFF
TRBJ2-1,TRBV5-6,TRBD2,.,TGTGCCAGCGGATCCCGGGGGGTCGAGTTCTTC,CASGSRGVEFF
TRBJ2-7,TRBV7-9,.,.,TGTGCCAGCAGCTTAGTAATGGAGGGAAGTTACGAGCAGTACTTC,CASSLVMEGSYEQYF
TRBJ2-7,TRBV5-8,.,once,TGTGCCAGCAGCCCCCTCCCCCTCGAGCAGTACTTC,CASSPLPLEQYF
TRBJ1-6,TRBV7-8,.,.,TGTGCCAGCAGCTCAATCCCCATGGCGGGTTCACCCCTCCACTTT,CASSSIPMAGSPLHF
TRBJ2-7,TRBV7-9,.,.,TGTGCCAGCAGCTCACCGGGACGGCCGTACTTC,CASSSPGRPYF
TRBJ2-2,TRBV21-1,.,.,TGTGCCAGCAGCAAAACCAATCCGGGGTGGAAAGCCGGGGAGCTGTTTTTT,CASSKTNPGWKAGELFF
TRBJ2-5,TRBV6-5,.,.,TGTGCCAGCAGTTACTTCGGGGACCAAGAGACCCAGTACTTC,CASSYFGDQETQYF
TRBJ2-7,TRBV5-1,.,.,TGCGCCAGCAGCTTGGTCGGGATTCGGTACGAGCAGTACTTC,CASSLVGIRYEQYF
TRBJ2-2,TRBV6-6,TRBD2,.,TGTGCCAGCAGTTCCTTAGCGGGAGCTGGCACCGGGGAGCTGTTTTTT,CASSSLAGAGTGELFF
TRBJ2-7,TRBV14,.,.,TGTGCCAGCAGCCCCCCTTTGGGAGGTCCCTTCTCCTACGAGCAGTACTTC,CASSPPLGGPFSYEQYF
TRBJ2-3,TRBV15,.,.,TGTGCCACCAGCAGAGCCTCTAGCGCGTCGTTCTCAGATACGCAGTATTTT,CATSRASSASFSDTQYF
TRBJ1-2,TRBV25-1,TRBD1,.,TGTGCCAGCAGTGCAGGGGGGGATGGCTACACCTTC,CASSAGGDGYTF
TRBJ2-5,TRBV9,.,.,TGTGCCAGCAGCTTTACGGGATCAGAGACCCAGTACTTC,CASSFTGSETQYF
TRBJ1-3,TRBV19,.,.,TGTGCCAGTAGCGGGGACCTCTCTGGAAACACCATATATTTT,CASSGDLSGNTIYF
TRBJ2-3,TRBV28,TRBD1,.,TGTGCCAGCAGTTTTAGGGGACAGATGTCAGATACGCAGTATTTT,CASSFRGQMSDTQYF
TRBJ2-3,TRBV4-3,TRBD2,.,TGCGCCAGCAGCCCCAGGACTAGCGTAGATACGCAGTATTTT,CASSPRTSVDTQYF
TRBJ2-7,TRBV30,.,.,TGTGCCTGGAGTGTTAGTGGAGCCTACGAGCAGTACTTC,CAWSVSGAYEQYF
TRBJ2-7,TRBV30,.,.,TGTGCCTGGAGTCCGGGGACCTACGAGCAGTACTTC,CAWSPGTYEQYF
TRBJ1-6,TRBV30,.,.,TGTGCCTGGAGTCCCCCTACGGTTTCGGCCCTCCACTTT,CAWSPPTVSALHF
TRBJ1-1,TRBV5-5,.,.,TGTGCCAGCAGCCCCCGGGGGATTAAGAACACTGAAGCTTTCTTT,CASSPRGIKNTEAFF
TRBJ2-2,TRBV27,.,.,TGTGCCAGCAGTTTAGTGGCCGGGGAGCTGTTTTTT,CASSLVAGELFF
TRBJ2-1,TRBV5-4,.,.,TGTGCCAGCAGCTCGGGGGACGGGCGCAATGAGCAGTTCTTC,CASSSGDGRNEQFF
TRBJ2-3,TRBV9,.,.,TGTGCCAGCAGCGTAGTCGCGGACGTCACAGATACGCAGTATTTT,CASSVVADVTDTQYF
TRBJ2-1,TRBV4-1,TRBD2,.,TGCGCCAGCAGCCCGCAAGTCGTAGGGACTAGCTCTAACGATGAGCAGTTCTTC,CASSPQVVGTSSNDEQFF
TRBJ2-2,TRBV12-2,.,.,TGTGCAAGTCGCTCGTCCCCAGGCAGGGACGAGAACACCGGGGAGCTGTTTTTT,CASRSSPGRDENTGELFF
TRBJ2-7,TRBV30,.,.,TGTGCCTGGAGTGTAACGGACGCCGTTCTGTACTTC,CAWSVTDAVLYF
TRBJ2-7,TRBV23-1,.,once,TGCGCCAGCAGTCAATCTGTATCTAAGTGTCTCCTTCTATACGAGCAGTACTTC,CASSQSVSKCLLLYEQYF
TRBJ2-7,TRBV7-9,.,.,TGTGCCAGCAGCCCTACTAGCTCCTACGAGCAGTACTTC,CASSPTSSYEQYF